Below, 10 T cell receptor beta chains from the same sample are listed, as sequenced in a study of T cell repertoires in ileal Crohn's disease. TCRdb keeps only in-frame clones here, not all; method: immunoSEQ multiplex PCR. The table has some 14,000 clones, around 80% seen once. The sequenced material came from ileal tissue. These receptors all come from an adult with Crohn's disease.

V usage is TRBV11-2 and J usage is TRBJ2-1; 12 nucleotides agree with TRBD2. Per germline, CDR1 SGHAT and CDR2 FQNNGV. Trimming took 1 base from V and 9 from J; bases not matched to a gene: 10. This CDR3 has 17 amino acids. The CDR3 region has the DNA TGTGCCAGCAGCTTAGTTAGCCTAGCGGGGGGGTTTAGTGAGCAGTTCTTC. This encodes CASSLVSLAGGFSEQFF.

The chain carries TRBV28 and TRBJ2-7; unclear D gene. The ends were cut back, 1 base at V and 3 bases at J, with 4 bases in the middle. From germline, CDR1 is MDHEN and CDR2 SYDVKM. This CDR3 contains 12 residues. CDR3 coding DNA: TGTGCCAGCAGTTTATTCAGCTACGAGCAGTACTTC. The encoded protein is CASSLFSYEQYF. The whole variable domain, filled in from reference TRBV28 and TRBJ2-7, reads DVKVTQSSRYLVKRTGEKVFLECVQDMDHENMFWYRQDPGLGLRLIYFSYDVKMKEKGDIPEGYSVSREKKERFSLILESASTNQTSMYLCASSLFSYEQYFGPGTRLTVT.

This chain connects TRBV29-1 to TRBJ2-2, with TRBD1 identical over 8 bases. Trimming removed 4 bases from V and 4 bases from J; junction bases left unmatched: 5. Germline V gives CDR1 SQVTM, CDR2 ANQGSEA. The length of the CDR3 is 14 residues. The CDR3 region has the DNA TGCAGCGTTGGGCAGGGGGCGAGCACCGGGGAGCTGTTTTTT. Protein: CSVGQGASTGELFF.

J is TRBJ2-3 and V is TRBV25-1; TRBD1 might be the D (5 bases). V was cut by 4 bases and J by 1 base, with 18 bases left in between. Per germline, CDR1 MGHDK and CDR2 SYGVNS. CDR3 length equals 17 residues. In DNA form, the CDR3 reads TGTGCCAGCAGTGCCCGTACAAGGGGTGGGGGCACAGATACGCAGTATTTT. Its protein product is CASSARTRGGGTDTQYF. The entire variable domain, with the rest obtained from reference TRBV25-1 and TRBJ2-3, is as follows: EADIYQTPRYLVIGTGKKITLECSQTMGHDKMYWYQQDPGMELHLIHYSYGVNSTEKGDLSSESTVSRIRTEHFPLTLESARPSHTSQYLCASSARTRGGGTDTQYFGPGTRLTVL.

This chain uses TRBV6-1 with TRBJ1-2, with D perhaps TRBD1 (5 bases). The CDR3 is made up of 14 amino acids. V shed 1 base and J shed 4 bases, with 10 bases lying between them. Germline assignment: CDR1 MNHNS and CDR2 SASEGT. For the CDR3, the DNA is TGTGCCAGCAGTGAAGGGGGACTTTCCTATGGCTACACCTTC. Encoded protein: CASSEGGLSYGYTF.

This chain joins TRBV28 and TRBJ1-2; TRBD1 agrees at 8 bases. Germline lookup yields CDR1 MDHEN and CDR2 SYDVKM. V lost 5 bases and J lost 8; bases outside the gene matches: 10. This CDR3 is 14 amino acids long. The CDR3 sequence: CASSPPGQGRGYTF. CDR3 sequence (DNA): TGTGCCAGCAGTCCACCTGGACAGGGACGGGGCTACACCTTC.

This clone was seen once. CDR3 loop: CASSWGQGRSGANVLTF. CDR3 nucleotides: TGTGCCAGCAGCTGGGGACAGGGTAGATCTGGGGCCAACGTCCTGACTTTC. J is TRBJ2-6 and V is TRBV7-8; 9 bases map to TRBD1. The J segment lost 1 base and the V segment lost 4 bases, leaving 5 bases of the junction unmatched. Germline CDR1 reads SGHVS; CDR2 reads FQNEAQ. The CDR3 covers 17 residues.

The V gene is TRBV5-1, the J gene TRBJ1-1; D call uncertain. Trimming took off 0 bases at V and 1 base at J, with 10 bases between the two ends. Germline CDR1 and CDR2: SGHRS and YFSETQ. The CDR3 runs to 15 residues. As DNA, the CDR3 is TGCGCCAGCAGCTTGGTTGGAGCGGCGAACACTGAAGCTTTCTTT. Protein sequence: CASSLVGAANTEAFF.

J is TRBJ1-4 and V is TRBV19, with 7 nucleotides matching TRBD1. The CDR3 has 16 residues. Germline loops: CDR1 LNHDA, CDR2 SQIVND (reference sequence). V was pared by 5 bases and J by 5 bases, with 11 bases of the junction left unmatched. CDR3 sequence reads: CASSPYPGQSNEKLFF. The CDR3 nucleotides are TGTGCCAGTAGTCCTTATCCGGGACAGTCGAATGAAAAACTGTTTTTT.

The rearrangement uses TRBV10-3 and TRBJ2-4, with a weak D call TRBD1 (6 bases). The V and J ends lost 3 bases and 4 bases respectively, with 13 bases between them. This CDR3 comprises 15 residues. Germline CDR1 and CDR2: ENHRY and SYGVKD. DNA for the CDR3: TGTGCCATCAGTGAAGGGGGATCGCAAAAAAACATTCAGTACTTC. Its translation: CAISEGGSQKNIQYF.